The rows below give T cell receptor beta chains drawn from one sample of a study of OX40 agonist ivuxolimab in advanced cancers. TCRdb's table, derived via immunoSEQ multiplex PCR, lists solely in-frame clones and lacks some. Counted here are approximately 84,000 clones, approximately 86% occurring once; the ten biggest clones make up around 2%. Specimen: CD4+ or CD8+ T cells sorted from blood, collected in a trial of the OX40 agonist ivuxolimab. The receptor source for this set is an adult with an advanced solid tumor such as melanoma, head and neck, liver or kidney cancer. Both conserved end residues are part of each CDR3. The D gene is left open where the match is weak. Only part of the rows carry a size: once, few, many, or a class if the clone is expanded.

j_call clone_size d_call v_call cdr3_aa cdr3_nt
TRBJ1-3 NA NA TRBV5-4 CASSRLTGRGAGNTIYF TGTGCCAGCAGCCGCCTCACAGGGCGTGGAGCTGGAAACACCATATATTTT
TRBJ1-6 few NA TRBV6-6 CASSWEGDNSPLHF TGTGCCAGCAGTTGGGAGGGGGATAATTCACCCCTCCACTTT
TRBJ2-7 NA NA TRBV4-1 CASSQLALIRGPHYEQYF TGCGCCAGCAGCCAATTGGCTCTTATTAGGGGTCCCCACTACGAGCAGTACTTC
TRBJ2-3 NA NA TRBV29-1 CSVERQARTDTQYF TGCAGCGTTGAAAGACAGGCACGCACAGATACGCAGTATTTT
TRBJ1-5 NA NA TRBV18 CASSPPVPALNQPQHF TGTGCCAGCTCACCACCGGTCCCAGCTCTCAATCAGCCCCAGCATTTT
TRBJ2-1 NA TRBD2 TRBV18 CASSPGLAGGDEQFF TGTGCCAGCTCACCAGGACTAGCGGGGGGAGATGAGCAGTTCTTC
TRBJ2-7 NA NA TRBV6-1 CASSEMAAVTNEQYF TGTGCCAGCAGTGAAATGGCAGCCGTGACTAACGAGCAGTACTTC
TRBJ2-7 NA NA TRBV7-2 CASSPRHQGHEQYF TGTGCCAGCAGCCCCCGACATCAGGGGCACGAGCAGTACTTC
TRBJ2-3 NA NA TRBV6-7 CASSYSIPSGRSTDTQYF TGTGCCAGCAGTTACTCGATACCCTCAGGCAGGAGCACAGATACGCAGTATTTT
TRBJ2-2 NA TRBD2 TRBV11-2 CASSLPSYVSGENTGELFF TGTGCCAGCAGCCTACCGAGCTATGTAAGCGGGGAGAACACCGGGGAGCTGTTTTTT
TRBJ1-2 once NA TRBV11-2 CASSLEGRGGYTF TGTGCCAGCAGCTTAGAGGGACGAGGTGGCTACACCTTC
TRBJ1-2 NA NA TRBV14 CASSQNSNYGYTF TGTGCCAGCAGCCAAAACAGCAACTATGGCTACACCTTC
TRBJ1-2 NA NA TRBV28 CASSLRGAYGYTF TGTGCCAGCAGTTTAAGAGGGGCCTATGGCTACACCTTC
TRBJ1-1 NA NA TRBV28 CASSDQRGTGTEAFF TGTGCCAGCTCCGACCAACGGGGGACGGGCACTGAAGCTTTCTTT
TRBJ2-1 NA NA TRBV5-1 CASSQVTSYNEQFF TGCGCCAGCAGCCAAGTGACCAGTTACAATGAGCAGTTCTTC
TRBJ2-7 NA TRBD1 TRBV6-5 CASSYSGTAIYEQYF TGTGCCAGCAGTTACTCGGGGACAGCGATCTACGAGCAGTACTTC
TRBJ1-1 NA NA TRBV2 CASSGKGKVLAEAFF TGTGCCAGCAGTGGTAAGGGAAAAGTTTTAGCTGAAGCTTTCTTT
TRBJ1-5 NA NA TRBV5-4 CASSYDGQSQHF TGTGCCAGCAGCTACGACGGACAGTCCCAGCATTTT
TRBJ1-5 NA TRBD1 TRBV5-1 CASSLDRGGDQPQHF TGCGCCAGCAGCTTGGACAGGGGAGGGGATCAGCCCCAGCATTTT
TRBJ1-1 NA NA TRBV6-1 CASTPGQRYAFF TGTGCCAGCACCCCAGGGCAGAGGTACGCTTTCTTT
TRBJ2-7 once TRBD1 TRBV2 CASSVLDRGAEQYF TGTGCCAGCAGTGTCTTGGACAGGGGAGCCGAGCAGTACTTC
TRBJ2-1 once NA TRBV29-1 CSVGFRDSQVNEQFF TGCAGCGTTGGGTTTAGGGACTCCCAAGTCAATGAGCAGTTCTTC
TRBJ2-7 NA NA TRBV11-3 CASSLERGPGPYEQYF TGTGCCAGCAGCTTAGAACGGGGGCCGGGGCCCTACGAGCAGTACTTC
TRBJ1-6 NA NA TRBV5-6 CASSLAPGSPLHF TGTGCCAGCAGCTTGGCCCCCGGGTCACCCCTCCACTTT
TRBJ2-1 NA NA TRBV19 CASNRGDAYNEQFF TGTGCCAGTAACCGGGGCGATGCCTACAATGAGCAGTTCTTC
TRBJ1-1 NA NA TRBV7-3 CASSRQLNTEAFF TGTGCCAGCAGCCGACAGCTGAACACTGAAGCTTTCTTT
TRBJ1-5 NA NA TRBV6-4 CASSETWVAQPQHF TGTGCCAGCAGTGAGACCTGGGTAGCTCAGCCCCAGCATTTT
TRBJ1-5 NA TRBD1 TRBV6-5 CASQRGPREPQHF TGTGCCAGCCAAAGGGGGCCCCGGGAGCCCCAGCATTTT
TRBJ1-6 NA TRBD1 TRBV2 CASSGQGESPLHF TGTGCCAGCAGTGGACAGGGGGAATCACCCCTCCACTTT
TRBJ1-1 few NA TRBV2 CASSLRSTDTEAFF TGTGCCAGCAGTCTTCGATCGACAGACACTGAAGCTTTCTTT
TRBJ2-3 NA TRBD2 TRBV27 CASGAGGRTDTQYF TGTGCCAGCGGAGCGGGGGGGCGGACAGATACGCAGTATTTT
TRBJ1-4 NA NA TRBV5-3 CARWVLNEKLFF TGTGCCAGATGGGTACTTAATGAAAAACTGTTTTTT
TRBJ2-7 NA TRBD2 TRBV6-5 CASSSVRGVGEQYF TGTGCCAGCAGTTCCGTGCGGGGGGTAGGGGAGCAGTACTTC
TRBJ2-3 NA NA TRBV18 CASSPGGGADTQYF TGTGCCAGCTCACCGGGGGGGGGCGCGGATACGCAGTATTTT
TRBJ1-2 NA NA TRBV2 CASSGAEGLNYGYTF TGTGCCAGCAGTGGGGCGGAGGGTTTAAACTATGGCTACACCTTC
TRBJ1-1 NA NA TRBV7-9 CASNPHLNTEAFF TGTGCCAGCAACCCACACTTGAACACTGAAGCTTTCTTT
TRBJ2-1 once TRBD2 TRBV7-6 CASSSTSSGGANEQFF TGTGCCAGCAGCTCGACCTCTAGCGGGGGGGCCAATGAGCAGTTCTTC
TRBJ1-1 NA NA TRBV7-2 CASSLAHSWGVYTEAFF TGTGCCAGCAGCTTAGCCCACAGCTGGGGGGTTTACACTGAAGCTTTCTTT
TRBJ2-7 NA TRBD2 TRBV6-5 CASGGGLHSSYEQYF TGTGCCAGCGGCGGGGGACTACACAGCTCCTACGAGCAGTACTTC
TRBJ1-3 NA NA TRBV5-1 CASSPDLRTSGNTIYF TGCGCCAGCAGTCCAGACCTCCGGACGTCTGGAAACACCATATATTTT
TRBJ2-7 NA TRBD2 TRBV10-3 CATTGTSGNEQYF TGTGCCACCACCGGGACTAGCGGGAACGAGCAGTACTTC
TRBJ1-2 NA NA TRBV18 CASSPGPEVHGYTF TGTGCCAGCTCACCAGGCCCCGAAGTGCATGGCTACACCTTC
TRBJ2-3 NA TRBD2 TRBV27 CASSLEVTSGAADTQYF TGTGCCAGCAGCCTGGAGGTGACTAGCGGGGCGGCAGATACGCAGTATTTT
TRBJ2-3 NA NA TRBV6-5 CASSYTGRDVDTQYF TGTGCCAGCAGTTACACAGGGAGGGATGTGGATACGCAGTATTTT
TRBJ2-7 NA NA TRBV7-2 CASSFILRGEFSYEQYF TGTGCCAGCAGCTTCATTCTTAGGGGGGAGTTCTCCTACGAGCAGTACTTC
TRBJ1-2 NA TRBD1 TRBV5-4 CASSLGQGAIYGYTF TGTGCCAGCAGCTTGGGGCAGGGGGCCATCTATGGCTACACCTTC
TRBJ2-5 NA NA TRBV7-7 CASSLAGKRGVYQETQYF TGTGCCAGCAGCTTAGCAGGGAAGCGAGGTGTCTACCAAGAGACCCAGTACTTC
TRBJ2-2 NA NA TRBV23-1 CASPRRGRAGTGELFF TGCGCCAGCCCCCGCAGGGGGAGGGCAGGAACCGGGGAGCTGTTTTTT
TRBJ1-2 NA NA TRBV5-1 CASSPKEGPPNYGYTF TGCGCCAGCAGCCCTAAGGAGGGACCGCCAAACTATGGCTACACCTTC